Listed below are T cell receptor beta chains from one sample, sequenced in a study of Ad26.COV2.S vaccination and SARS-CoV-2 variants. Profiled with immunoSEQ multiplex PCR; TCRdb holds only in-frame clones, not every one. Of 300,000 to 400,000 clones listed, roughly 87% are singletons. The specimen comprised peripheral blood, sampled in a trial of Ad26.COV2.S vaccine versus placebo. Receptor source: a person between 18 and 59 years old who received the Ad26.COV2.S COVID-19 vaccine or a placebo. Each CDR3 is given with its conserved first and last residue. The D gene is left open where the match is weak. Part of the rows lack a size; the others show once, few, many or a class for expanded clones.

J gene,clone size,CDR3 length,D gene,V gene,CDR3 DNA,CDR3 protein
TRBJ2-1,.,15,TRBD1,TRBV5-1,TGCGCCAGCAGCTGGGGACAGTCTCGGAACAATGAGCAGTTCTTC,CASSWGQSRNNEQFF
TRBJ2-7,.,15,TRBD1,TRBV5-1,TGCGCCAGCAGGGGGGACAGCGGCCTCTCCTACGAGCAGTACTTC,CASRGDSGLSYEQYF
TRBJ2-1,.,15,TRBD2,TRBV5-4,TGTGCCAGCAGCTTAACTAGCGGGGGGGGCAATGAGCAGTTCTTC,CASSLTSGGGNEQFF
TRBJ1-1,.,12,.,TRBV10-3,TGTGCCATCAGTCAGGACGATACTGAAGCTTTCTTT,CAISQDDTEAFF
TRBJ2-7,.,16,.,TRBV21-1,TGTGCCAGCAGCAAATCTCCGGGACAGGGGTCCTACGAGCAGTACTTC,CASSKSPGQGSYEQYF
TRBJ2-1,.,15,.,TRBV7-2,TGTGCCAGCAGCCCCCGGGGGACCTATTACAATGAGCAGTTCTTC,CASSPRGTYYNEQFF
TRBJ1-6,.,16,.,TRBV5-4,TGTGCCAGCAGTCTAAGTGGGGCGGCAGATAATTCACCCCTCCACTTT,CASSLSGAADNSPLHF
TRBJ2-3,.,16,TRBD2,TRBV7-8,TGTGCCAGCAGCTTAGAGGCTAGCGGGGGGGCAGATACGCAGTATTTT,CASSLEASGGADTQYF
TRBJ1-3,.,15,.,TRBV6-5,TGTGCCAGCAGCCAGGAGGGATGGTCAGGAAACACCATATATTTT,CASSQEGWSGNTIYF
TRBJ2-3,once,16,TRBD2,TRBV7-8,TGTGCCAGCAGCTTCTTACTAGCGGGGGGGCTCGATACGCAGTATTTT,CASSFLLAGGLDTQYF
TRBJ2-7,.,15,TRBD1,TRBV7-8,TGTGCCAGCAGCTTACCGGGACAGGGGTACTACGAGCAGTACTTC,CASSLPGQGYYEQYF
TRBJ1-1,.,13,TRBD1,TRBV6-5,TGTGCCAGCAGACCGGGACAGGGGGCTGAAGCTTTCTTT,CASRPGQGAEAFF
TRBJ1-6,.,15,.,TRBV19,TGTGCCAGTAGTATCGGGTACAGGCGACAGTCACCCCTCCACTTT,CASSIGYRRQSPLHF
TRBJ2-4,.,16,TRBD1,TRBV4-2,TGTGCCAGCAGCCAAGTATCCGGGACAGGGGAAAACATTCAGTACTTC,CASSQVSGTGENIQYF
TRBJ1-1,.,13,TRBD1,TRBV6-2/TRBV6-3,TGTGCCAGCAACCCGGACAGGGACACTGAAGCTTTCTTT,CASNPDRDTEAFF
TRBJ1-1,once,14,.,TRBV7-9,TGTGCCAGCAGCGGTCTACAGGGGAACACTGAAGCTTTCTTT,CASSGLQGNTEAFF
TRBJ1-5,.,13,.,TRBV19,TGTGCCAGTAGTATAGATCCAGATCAGCCCCAGCATTTT,CASSIDPDQPQHF
TRBJ1-6,.,14,.,TRBV4-1,TGCGCCAGCAGCCAAGCTGGGTATAATTCACCCCTCCACTTT,CASSQAGYNSPLHF
TRBJ2-1,few,13,TRBD2,TRBV4-3,TGCGCCAGCAGCGACGAGACTAGCCATGAGCAGTTCTTC,CASSDETSHEQFF
TRBJ1-3,.,16,.,TRBV18,TGTGCCAGCTCACCCCCGGGACTGCTTTCTGGAAACACCATATATTTT,CASSPPGLLSGNTIYF
TRBJ1-2,.,15,TRBD1,TRBV7-9,TGTGCCAGCAGCTTAGCTGTACAGGGGGGCTATGGCTACACCTTC,CASSLAVQGGYGYTF
TRBJ1-2,.,15,TRBD1,TRBV16,TGTGCCAGCAGCCTTAGGACAGGGATTAACTATGGCTACACCTTC,CASSLRTGINYGYTF
TRBJ2-2,.,15,TRBD1,TRBV5-1,TGCGCCAGCAGCCCGGGACAGGCGATCACCGGGGAGCTGTTTTTT,CASSPGQAITGELFF
TRBJ1-1,.,15,TRBD1,TRBV29-1,TGCAGCGTCCCCGGGACAGGGGGCCGGGGCACTGAAGCTTTCTTT,CSVPGTGGRGTEAFF
TRBJ1-5,.,10,.,TRBV20-1,TGCAGTGCCGAAGGTCAGCCCCAGCATTTT,CSAEGQPQHF
TRBJ2-7,.,16,.,TRBV5-8,TGTGCCAGCAGCTCATCCTCGGTGCCATACCACGCCGAGCAGTACTTC,CASSSSSVPYHAEQYF
TRBJ1-5,.,15,.,TRBV9,TGTGCCAGCAGCAAAGATGCAGGTAGGAATCAGCCCCAGCATTTT,CASSKDAGRNQPQHF
TRBJ2-2,.,14,.,TRBV4-1,TGCGCCAGCAGCCAAGGTTCCAGGGCTGGGGAGCTGTTTTTT,CASSQGSRAGELFF
TRBJ2-6,.,14,TRBD2,TRBV30,TGTGCCCGAAGCGGGGGCTCTGGGGCCAACGTCCTGACTTTC,CARSGGSGANVLTF
TRBJ2-2,.,14,.,TRBV7-3,TGTGCCAGCAGCTTAACGGTGGGCACCGGGGAGCTGTTTTTT,CASSLTVGTGELFF
TRBJ2-2,.,14,.,TRBV6-4,TGTGCCAGCAGTCAGGCCGTTACGGCCGGGGAGCTGTTTTTT,CASSQAVTAGELFF
TRBJ2-7,.,13,.,TRBV9,TGTGCCAGCAGCGTTGACAGCGCCTACGAGCAGTACTTC,CASSVDSAYEQYF
TRBJ1-1,.,16,TRBD1,TRBV7-9,TGTGCCAGCAGCTTAGGTCAGGACAGGCAGAACACTGAAGCTTTCTTT,CASSLGQDRQNTEAFF
TRBJ1-4,.,16,TRBD1,TRBV5-1,TGCGCCAGCAGCTCCGCGGGACAGGGCCGAAATGAAAAACTGTTTTTT,CASSSAGQGRNEKLFF
TRBJ1-1,.,15,TRBD1,TRBV6-5,TGTGCCAGCAGTCACCCGGGACAGAGGAACACTGAAGCTTTCTTT,CASSHPGQRNTEAFF
TRBJ2-1,.,14,.,TRBV3-1/TRBV3-2,TGTGCCAGCAGCCAAGATGTAGAGGACAATGAGCAGTTCTTC,CASSQDVEDNEQFF
TRBJ2-7,.,13,.,TRBV27,TGTGCCAGCAGTCTGGACAGCGCCTACGAGCAGTACTTC,CASSLDSAYEQYF
TRBJ2-1,.,14,.,TRBV7-2,TGTGCCAGCAGCTTCTATACGGGGCACAATGAGCAGTTCTTC,CASSFYTGHNEQFF
TRBJ2-7,.,12,.,TRBV3-1/TRBV3-2,TGTGCCAGCAGCCAGACACAGGGACCCAGCCACTTC,CASSQTQGPSHF
TRBJ1-5,.,16,.,TRBV7-3,TGTGCCAGCAGCTTAAGTCGGGCAGGGGTCCATCAGCCCCAGCATTTT,CASSLSRAGVHQPQHF
TRBJ1-4,.,14,.,TRBV5-4,TGTGCCAGCAGCTCAGGGAGCTCTAATGAAAAACTGTTTTTT,CASSSGSSNEKLFF
TRBJ1-6,.,15,.,TRBV10-3,TGTGCCATCAGTGAGTCGTGGGATAGGAATTCACCCCTCCACTTT,CAISESWDRNSPLHF
TRBJ2-1,.,15,.,TRBV7-6,TGTGCCAGCAGCTTATCGGGGGCCCATTACAATGAGCAGTTCTTC,CASSLSGAHYNEQFF
TRBJ1-4,.,13,.,TRBV18,TGTGCCAGCTCACCCAGTACCTATGAAAAACTGTTTTTT,CASSPSTYEKLFF
TRBJ2-7,.,15,TRBD1,TRBV27,TGTGCCAGCAGCCGAAAGGACAGGGTCACCTACGAGCAGTACTTC,CASSRKDRVTYEQYF
TRBJ1-2,.,13,.,TRBV5-6,TGTGCCAGCAGTTCCCATCGGGGGGACCTATACACCTTC,CASSSHRGDLYTF
TRBJ1-6,few,16,.,TRBV10-3,TGTGCCATCAGTGAGAGGCCGAGCTCCTATAATTCACCCCTCCACTTT,CAISERPSSYNSPLHF
TRBJ1-1,once,13,.,TRBV11-3,TGTGCCAGCAGCTTATCCTTCGGGAGTGAAGCTTTCTTT,CASSLSFGSEAFF
TRBJ2-7,.,17,TRBD1,TRBV7-9,TGTGCCAGCAGCTTAGTACTCGGGGGACAGGGGGCCTACGAGCAGTACTTC,CASSLVLGGQGAYEQYF
TRBJ1-2,.,15,.,TRBV9,TGTGCCAGCAGCGTAGGAGGGGCTGGCAACTATGGCTACACCTTC,CASSVGGAGNYGYTF
TRBJ1-1,.,15,.,TRBV18,TGTGCCAGCTCACCGAGGGCAGGGACTCTTTCTGAAGCTTTCTTT,CASSPRAGTLSEAFF
TRBJ1-1,.,15,TRBD1,TRBV11-3,TGTGCCAGCAGCCTAGGGGGACAGGCGAACACTGAAGCTTTCTTT,CASSLGGQANTEAFF